The 13 T cell receptor beta chains given below trace back to one sample, sequenced in a study of cytomegalovirus exposure and HLA in healthy donors (dated by TCRdb to about 2017). Library preparation used the immunoSEQ multiplex PCR assay. For the multiplex PCR, a mixture combining 60 forward primers for TCR Vbeta segments and 13 reverse primers for TCR Jbeta segments was used. Drawn from immuneACCESS, this table holds only the in-frame rearrangements with V and J called that TCRdb kept. Clones are partly lost; checked studies trace under half to an unresolved V gene and leave the rest unexplained. The sample table holds some 130,000 clones, of which around three quarters were seen once. The ten most abundant clones make up about 4.3% of the sample. The sequenced material came from PBMCs. Source of these receptors: a male donor in good health and CMV-seropositive.

In the case of this clone: An end of the junction does not agree with germline; a read error may underlie this. The chain employs TRBV7-9 and TRBJ2-7; D unresolved. CDR1 SEHNR and CDR2 FQNEAQ come from the germline V gene (reference sequence). The CDR3 consists of 13 residues. CDR3 region: CSSSLVSSYEQYF. The CDR3 nucleotides are TGTTCCAGCAGCTTAGTCAGCTCCTACGAGCAGTACTTC.

The chain uses TRBV27 and TRBJ2-3; 7 bases agree with TRBD1. Per the germline V gene, CDR1 is MNHEY and CDR2 is SMNVEV (reference sequence). V lost 4 bases, J lost 1 base, and 8 bases stayed unmatched. The CDR3 sequence is 16 residues long. The CDR3 here is CASSSLRQGGTDTQYF. The CDR3 DNA reads as TGTGCCAGCAGTTCCCTTAGACAGGGTGGCACAGATACGCAGTATTTT.

V and J are TRBV5-1 and TRBJ2-5; no reliable D call. CDR3 length: 13 amino acids. Germline V lookup: CDR1 SGHRS, CDR2 YFSETQ. V was pared by 2 bases and J by 2 bases, with 7 bases between. The CDR3 is CASSLSAQETQYF. In DNA form, the CDR3 reads TGCGCCAGCAGCTTAAGCGCGCAAGAGACCCAGTACTTC.

This clone appeared once. At one boundary the junction diverges from the germline segment, which might be a read error. The V and J genes are TRBV7-9 and TRBJ2-7; 11 bases are a match to TRBD2. CDR1 is SEHNR and CDR2 is FQNEAQ in the germline V gene (reference sequence). The length of the CDR3 is 16 residues. The CDR3 DNA is TGTTCCAGCAGCTTGGGGATAGCGGGAGGGCGGAACGAGCAGTACTTC. It specifies CSSSLGIAGGRNEQYF. The full variable domain, with the rest looked up from reference TRBV7-9 and TRBJ2-7, is DTGVSQNPRHKITKRGQNVTFRCDPISEHNRLYWYRQTLGQGPEFLTYFQNEAQLEKSRLLSDRFSAERPKGSFSTLEIQRTEQGDSAMYLCSSSLGIAGGRNEQYFGPGTRLTVT.

This chain connects TRBV28 to TRBJ2-5; D unclear. Judging by the DNA end, TRBJ2-7 fits better; the J call may be wrong. In germline, CDR1 is MDHEN, CDR2 SYDVKM. This CDR3 contains 12 residues. In DNA, the CDR3 is TGTGCCAGCACCTCGCCTACCTACGAGCAGTACTTC. Translating it yields CASTSPTYEQYF.

The chain uses TRBV5-1 and TRBJ2-1; 12 nucleotides line up with TRBD2. This CDR3 is built from 16 residues. V lost 3 bases and J lost 9; bases outside the gene matches: 10. Germline-derived CDR1 and CDR2 are SGHRS and YFSETQ. The chain's CDR3 is CASSSLWPSGRVEQFF. The CDR3, as DNA: TGCGCCAGCAGCTCTCTCTGGCCTAGCGGGAGGGTTGAGCAGTTCTTC.

The rearrangement uses TRBV5-1 and TRBJ2-1, with TRBD2 matching over 10 bases. CDR1 is SGHRS, CDR2 YFSETQ, per germline. The CDR3 sequence is 15 residues long. Losses at the gene ends were 0 bases for V and 8 bases for J; bases not matched to a gene: 5. The CDR3 reads CASSLELAGRDEQFF. In nucleotides, the CDR3 is TGCGCCAGCAGCTTGGAACTAGCGGGGAGAGATGAGCAGTTCTTC.

The J gene is TRBJ1-5, the V gene TRBV9; D not resolved. CDR1 SGDLS and CDR2 YYNGEE come from the germline V gene. The CDR3 runs to 15 residues. The ends were cut back, 0 bases at V and 13 bases at J, with 20 bases in the middle. Written as DNA, the CDR3 is TGTGCCAGCAGCGTAGAAGGAAGGAGGGAAGAGGTACAGCATTTT. Translation gives CASSVEGRREEVQHF.

The CDR3, as DNA: TGTGCCAGCAGCAACCCCCCAGGAACAAGCTCTGGAAACACCATATATTTT. As protein: CASSNPPGTSSGNTIYF. This sequence joins TRBV5-4 and TRBJ1-3; no clear D gene. Germline V gives CDR1 SGHNT, CDR2 YYREEE (reference sequence). Trimming left V 4 bases short and J 0 bases short, with 17 bases between. The CDR3 is 17 amino acids.

In DNA form, the CDR3 reads TGTGCCAGCAGCCAGGACAGGGTCCGGACCAGAGGCTACACCTTC. It codes for CASSQDRVRTRGYTF. This chain joins TRBV5-6 and TRBJ1-2; 8 nucleotides match TRBD1. Per the germline V gene, CDR1 is SGHDT and CDR2 is YYEEEE. Losses at the gene ends were 4 bases for V and 8 bases for J; bases not matched to a gene: 13. The CDR3 has 15 amino acids. Using reference TRBV5-6 and TRBJ1-2 for the parts outside the CDR3, the full variable domain is DAGVTQSPTHLIKTRGQQVTLRCSPKSGHDTVSWYQQALGQGPQFIFQYYEEEERQRGNFPDRFSGHQFPNYSSELNVNALLLGDSALYLCASSQDRVRTRGYTFGSGTRLTVV.

This clone was seen only once. This chain uses TRBV9 with TRBJ2-7; D unresolved. The length of the CDR3 is 14 residues. Germline values: CDR1 SGDLS, CDR2 YYNGEE. Trimming removed 3 bases from V and 3 bases from J, with 13 bases in between. CDR3 residues: CASSAGPPSYEQYF. The CDR3 DNA sequence: TGTGCCAGCAGCGCGGGTCCCCCGAGCTACGAGCAGTACTTC.

The chain couples TRBV2 to TRBJ2-5; TRBD1 agrees at 7 bases. The DNA end is more similar to TRBJ2-7, so the J call may be wrong. The CDR3 is 13 amino acids. The V gene's germline CDR1 is SNHLY and CDR2 FYNNEI. The CDR3 protein is CASRDRGTYEQYF. The CDR3, as DNA: TGTGCCAGCCGGGACAGAGGAACTTACGAGCAGTACTTC.

The J gene is TRBJ1-1, the V gene TRBV28; D is possibly TRBD1 (6 bases). CDR1 and CDR2 from the germline V gene are MDHEN and SYDVKM. The CDR3 has 14 amino acids. V lost 6 bases and J 0 bases, leaving 11 bases between the germline ends. In DNA form, the CDR3 reads TGTGCCAGCAGCCGAACAGGGTTGAACACTGAAGCTTTCTTT. This gives the protein CASSRTGLNTEAFF.